This record covers a single T cell receptor beta chain. This record comes from a study of T cell responses to AZD1222 COVID-19 vaccine. The CDR3 is 15 residues long. Unmatched junction bases numbered 2, after V lost 3 bases and J lost 3 bases. CDR1 and CDR2 from the germline V gene are KGHSH and LQKENI. Clones were read by immunoSEQ multiplex PCR, and TCRdb kept only the in-frame ones, dropping some. The top ten clones hold 2.3% of a sample with approximately 150,000 clones, around 92% of them seen once. The sequencing here drew on peripheral blood, taken on day 0 of AZD1222 vaccination. The receptor was isolated from an adult in good health. This rearrangement joins TRBV18 to TRBJ2-2, with 9 bases aligning to TRBD1. The CDR3 sequence is CASSPGQGHTGELFF. The CDR3 DNA reads as TGTGCCAGCTCACCCGGACAGGGGCACACCGGGGAGCTGTTTTTT.